This TCR beta chain was observed in a study of read filtering for tumor transcriptome and immune sequencing. Study overall: 8 patients were R-ISS I, more than 15 were R-ISS II, about seven were R-ISS III.

V was clipped by 3 bases and J by 4 bases; unmatched bases: 6. The CDR3 consists of 14 residues. From germline, CDR1 is SQVTM and CDR2 ANQGSEA. This clonotype was seen at least ten times. This library used around 0.4 ug RNA and molecular barcoded adaptors spanning alpha/delta and beta/gamma chains. TCRdb ran MiXCR on the reads and lists one entry per CDR3 protein. Here the sample spans some 120,000 distinct CDR3 sequences, 10% to 15% being singletons. This clonotype was obtained from a donor aged 40 or older with multiple myeloma. Sequencing was performed on a population of CD138-negative cells sorted from bone marrow. The V gene is TRBV29-1, the J gene TRBJ2-3, with 8 bases lining up with TRBD1. This CDR3 reads CSVEGRGRPDTQYF. CDR3 DNA: TGCAGCGTTGAGGGCAGGGGGCGCCCAGATACGCAGTATTTT.